This entry describes one T cell receptor (beta chain). Methods used by the authors: The assay estimated nucleated cells by amplifying reference gene primers. Assay used: immunoSEQ multiplex PCR; TCRdb lists only in-frame clones, some missing. V and J calls and clone size come straight from that table; D and trimming were deduced from the DNA. This table holds some 260,000 clones, approximately 90% found once. The data derive from a study of blood T cell repertoires in COVID-19. Whole-study context: Sources were T cells, B-cell-depleted T cells, or PBMCs; the material itself was cDNA or gDNA.

The germline V gene has CDR1 SEHNR and CDR2 FQNEAQ (reference sequence). The CDR3 length is 16 residues. V trimming: 0 bases; J trimming: 4 bases; junction bases outside the gene matches: 8. This chain links TRBV7-9 with TRBJ2-5; 7 nucleotides align to TRBD2. The sample comprised PBMCs or T cells enriched from blood (not recorded which). The source of this sequence is a man between 35 and 55 years old who had recovered from COVID-19. The CDR3, as DNA: TGTGCCAGCAGCTTAGCGCGGGGGAGGACATTAGAGACCCAGTACTTC. Translated: CASSLARGRTLETQYF.